The clone carrying this TCR beta chain turned up a few times. Its specificity is unknown. The data stem from a study of OX40 agonist ivuxolimab in advanced cancers. In the study overall: Enrolled patients in dose escalation had cancers that were hepatocellular carcinoma, melanoma, renal cell or head and neck cancer.

The sampling schedule covered blood at baseline, cycle 4 day 1, and cycle 7 day 1. General study results and limits: Clonal expansion was seen in CD4+ and CD8+ blood T cells by week 6 at 0.1 to 3.0 mg/kg. Clonal expansion in partial responders at 0.1-3.0 mg/kg ranked among the lowest.

Profiled with immunoSEQ multiplex PCR; TCRdb holds only in-frame clones, not every one. The sample lists fewer than 90,000 clones, 75% to 90% occurring once. The CDR3 spans 17 residues. With 5 bases removed from V and 0 bases from J, the gap between germline ends came to 14 bases. Germline CDR1 and CDR2: SGHAT and FQNNGV. The chain has TRBV11-2 and TRBJ2-6; perhaps TRBD2 as D (5 bases). The source material was CD4+ or CD8+ T cells sorted from blood, sampled in a trial of the OX40 agonist ivuxolimab. This TCR was recovered from an adult with an advanced solid tumor such as melanoma, head and neck, liver or kidney cancer. CDR3 bases: TGTGCCAGCAGCCTCCGGGGTTCGAACTCTGGGGCCAACGTCCTGACTTTC. Amino acids: CASSLRGSNSGANVLTF.